The rows below give T cell receptor beta chains drawn from one sample of a study of T-cell memory formation after mild COVID-19. From the 5' RACE reads, TCRdb called clonotypes with MiXCR, one entry per CDR3 protein. The data hold about 390,000 distinct CDR3 sequences, with approximately 15% observed a single time. The source material was PBMCs or a T cell subset sorted from them (not recorded which). The receptors originated from a man between 18 and 29 years old who had mild COVID-19 (a few samples of this study predate the infection). Cell type and time point are not known. Each CDR3 is given with its conserved first and last residue. Each record gives: CDR3 protein, CDR3 DNA, J gene, CDR3 length, V gene, D gene, clone size. A D gene is named only where the DNA matches it firmly. Clone size is not always given. Where it is, it says once, few, many or a class for expanded clones.

cdr3_aa: CASSYSPGTQYF; cdr3_nt: TGTGCCAGCAGTTACTCCCCGGGGACCCAGTACTTC; j_call: TRBJ2-5; cdr3_length: 12; v_call: TRBV6-6; d_call: -; clone_size: -
cdr3_aa: CASSPSPGQGANSPLHF; cdr3_nt: TGTGCCAGCAGCCCAAGTCCGGGACAGGGGGCGAATTCACCCCTCCACTTT; j_call: TRBJ1-6; cdr3_length: 17; v_call: TRBV7-9; d_call: TRBD1; clone_size: -
cdr3_aa: CAIQATLRTGSIQYF; cdr3_nt: TGTGCCATCCAAGCCACTCTGAGGACGGGGAGCATTCAGTACTTC; j_call: TRBJ2-4; cdr3_length: 15; v_call: TRBV10-3; d_call: -; clone_size: few
cdr3_aa: CASSFETQFF; cdr3_nt: TGTGCCAGCAGCTTTGAGACTCAGTTCTTC; j_call: TRBJ2-1; cdr3_length: 10; v_call: TRBV11-2; d_call: -; clone_size: few
cdr3_aa: CASSLGTAPYEQYF; cdr3_nt: TGTGCCAGCAGTCTCGGGACAGCCCCCTACGAGCAGTACTTC; j_call: TRBJ2-7; cdr3_length: 14; v_call: TRBV6-5; d_call: TRBD1; clone_size: few
cdr3_aa: CSASRTGQETQYF; cdr3_nt: TGCAGTGCTAGTAGGACAGGGCAAGAGACCCAGTACTTC; j_call: TRBJ2-5; cdr3_length: 13; v_call: TRBV20-1; d_call: TRBD1; clone_size: -
cdr3_aa: CASSFRGGKLFF; cdr3_nt: TGTGCCAGCAGCTTTCGGGGTGGAAAACTGTTTTTT; j_call: TRBJ1-4; cdr3_length: 12; v_call: TRBV7-2; d_call: -; clone_size: few
cdr3_aa: CASSYTVWGSYEQYF; cdr3_nt: TGCGCCAGCAGCTACACCGTTTGGGGGTCCTACGAGCAGTACTTC; j_call: TRBJ2-7; cdr3_length: 15; v_call: TRBV5-1; d_call: -; clone_size: -
cdr3_aa: CASSWGQFYGYTF; cdr3_nt: TGTGCCAGCAGTTGGGGGCAGTTTTATGGCTACACCTTC; j_call: TRBJ1-2; cdr3_length: 13; v_call: TRBV6-2/TRBV6-3; d_call: -; clone_size: -
cdr3_aa: CASRDSRYTQYF; cdr3_nt: TGTGCCAGCAGGGACAGCCGCTATACGCAGTATTTT; j_call: TRBJ2-3; cdr3_length: 12; v_call: TRBV7-9; d_call: -; clone_size: few
cdr3_aa: CSGGGQGRTEAFF; cdr3_nt: TGCAGCGGGGGGGGACAGGGGCGGACTGAAGCTTTCTTT; j_call: TRBJ1-1; cdr3_length: 13; v_call: TRBV29-1; d_call: TRBD1; clone_size: few
cdr3_aa: CASRSTGAEAFF; cdr3_nt: TGCGCCAGCAGGTCGACTGGGGCTGAAGCTTTCTTT; j_call: TRBJ1-1; cdr3_length: 12; v_call: TRBV5-1; d_call: -; clone_size: few
cdr3_aa: CASSHLGQNTGELFF; cdr3_nt: TGTGCCAGCAGCCATCTGGGGCAGAACACCGGGGAGCTGTTTTTT; j_call: TRBJ2-2; cdr3_length: 15; v_call: TRBV4-2; d_call: -; clone_size: many
cdr3_aa: CASSRDRGANEKLFF; cdr3_nt: TGTGCCAGCAGCCGGGACAGGGGTGCTAATGAAAAACTGTTTTTT; j_call: TRBJ1-4; cdr3_length: 15; v_call: TRBV7-9; d_call: TRBD1; clone_size: few
cdr3_aa: CASSSRSGETQYF; cdr3_nt: TGTGCCAGCAGCTCCCGGAGTGGGGAGACCCAGTACTTC; j_call: TRBJ2-5; cdr3_length: 13; v_call: TRBV7-2; d_call: -; clone_size: few
cdr3_aa: CASSLRGKINQPQHF; cdr3_nt: TGTGCCAGCAGTTTACGGGGAAAAATAAATCAGCCCCAGCATTTT; j_call: TRBJ1-5; cdr3_length: 15; v_call: TRBV28; d_call: -; clone_size: -
cdr3_aa: CASHDWLAGSTGRETQYF; cdr3_nt: TGTGCCAGCCATGACTGGTTAGCGGGGAGTACCGGACGGGAGACCCAGTACTTC; j_call: TRBJ2-5; cdr3_length: 18; v_call: TRBV7-3; d_call: TRBD2; clone_size: once
cdr3_aa: CASRNRGITEAFF; cdr3_nt: TGCGCCAGCAGAAACAGGGGAATCACTGAAGCTTTCTTT; j_call: TRBJ1-1; cdr3_length: 13; v_call: TRBV4-3; d_call: TRBD1; clone_size: -
cdr3_aa: CASRAAGAQETQYF; cdr3_nt: TGTGCCAGCAGAGCTGCGGGGGCCCAAGAGACCCAGTACTTC; j_call: TRBJ2-5; cdr3_length: 14; v_call: TRBV12-3/TRBV12-4; d_call: -; clone_size: -
cdr3_aa: CASSLGRGSRPNTEAFF; cdr3_nt: TGCGCCAGCAGCCTGGGTAGGGGGAGCAGACCCAACACTGAAGCTTTCTTT; j_call: TRBJ1-1; cdr3_length: 17; v_call: TRBV5-1; d_call: -; clone_size: -
cdr3_aa: CASSLSQGASSNYGYTF; cdr3_nt: TGTGCCAGCAGCTTGTCACAGGGCGCAAGTTCTAACTATGGCTACACCTTC; j_call: TRBJ1-2; cdr3_length: 17; v_call: TRBV7-2; d_call: -; clone_size: few
cdr3_aa: CASSPEGPPYNEQFF; cdr3_nt: TGTGCCAGCAGCCCCGAGGGACCACCTTACAATGAGCAGTTCTTC; j_call: TRBJ2-1; cdr3_length: 15; v_call: TRBV7-9; d_call: -; clone_size: -
cdr3_aa: CASSLEGLETQYF; cdr3_nt: TGTGCCAGCAGCTTGGAAGGTTTGGAGACCCAGTACTTC; j_call: TRBJ2-5; cdr3_length: 13; v_call: TRBV5-4; d_call: -; clone_size: -
cdr3_aa: CASGGRDRVINEQFF; cdr3_nt: TGTGCCAGCGGGGGTAGGGACAGGGTTATCAATGAGCAGTTCTTC; j_call: TRBJ2-1; cdr3_length: 15; v_call: TRBV6-1; d_call: TRBD1; clone_size: -
cdr3_aa: CASSTGRTDTQYF; cdr3_nt: TGTGCCAGCAGCACTGGACGGACAGATACGCAGTATTTT; j_call: TRBJ2-3; cdr3_length: 13; v_call: TRBV7-8; d_call: -; clone_size: -
cdr3_aa: CASSLVLSYEQYF; cdr3_nt: TGTGCCAGCAGCTTGGTTCTCTCCTACGAGCAGTACTTC; j_call: TRBJ2-7; cdr3_length: 13; v_call: TRBV5-5; d_call: -; clone_size: few
cdr3_aa: CASSPDTEMNTEAFF; cdr3_nt: TGTGCCAGCTCACCTGACACAGAAATGAACACTGAAGCTTTCTTT; j_call: TRBJ1-1; cdr3_length: 15; v_call: TRBV18; d_call: -; clone_size: many
cdr3_aa: CASSLIERGSGANVLTF; cdr3_nt: TGCGCCAGCAGCCTTATCGAGCGGGGTTCTGGGGCCAACGTCCTGACTTTC; j_call: TRBJ2-6; cdr3_length: 17; v_call: TRBV5-1; d_call: TRBD2; clone_size: -
cdr3_aa: CSARDEAGVVYSPLHF; cdr3_nt: TGCAGTGCTAGAGACGAAGCAGGGGTTGTGTATTCACCCCTCCACTTT; j_call: TRBJ1-6; cdr3_length: 16; v_call: TRBV20-1; d_call: -; clone_size: -
cdr3_aa: CASSPQGATDTQYF; cdr3_nt: TGCGCCAGCAGTCCCCAGGGGGCAACAGATACGCAGTATTTT; j_call: TRBJ2-3; cdr3_length: 14; v_call: TRBV23-1; d_call: TRBD1; clone_size: few
cdr3_aa: CASSFFGFAGELFF; cdr3_nt: TGTGCCAGCAGCTTTTTTGGCTTCGCCGGGGAGCTGTTTTTT; j_call: TRBJ2-2; cdr3_length: 14; v_call: TRBV7-2; d_call: -; clone_size: -
cdr3_aa: CASSPRVANTGELFF; cdr3_nt: TGCGCCAGCAGCCCAAGGGTGGCTAACACCGGGGAGCTGTTTTTT; j_call: TRBJ2-2; cdr3_length: 15; v_call: TRBV4-3; d_call: -; clone_size: few
cdr3_aa: CASRETGAISNSPLHF; cdr3_nt: TGTGCCAGCAGAGAAACAGGGGCGATATCAAATTCACCCCTCCACTTT; j_call: TRBJ1-6; cdr3_length: 16; v_call: TRBV7-9; d_call: TRBD1; clone_size: -
cdr3_aa: CSVGSLRAQRRETQYF; cdr3_nt: TGCAGCGTTGGAAGTCTACGGGCCCAAAGGAGGGAGACCCAGTACTTC; j_call: TRBJ2-5; cdr3_length: 16; v_call: TRBV29-1; d_call: -; clone_size: once
cdr3_aa: CSVDSRGLRNTEAFF; cdr3_nt: TGCAGCGTTGATAGCAGGGGGCTGAGGAACACTGAAGCTTTCTTT; j_call: TRBJ1-1; cdr3_length: 15; v_call: TRBV29-1; d_call: TRBD1; clone_size: -
cdr3_aa: CASSWGTGPANYGYTF; cdr3_nt: TGCGCCAGCAGCTGGGGGACTGGACCGGCTAACTATGGCTACACCTTC; j_call: TRBJ1-2; cdr3_length: 16; v_call: TRBV5-1; d_call: -; clone_size: few
cdr3_aa: CASRLANITSRGWETQYF; cdr3_nt: TGTGCAAGTCGCTTAGCGAACATCACTAGCAGGGGTTGGGAGACCCAGTACTTC; j_call: TRBJ2-5; cdr3_length: 18; v_call: TRBV12-2; d_call: -; clone_size: -
cdr3_aa: CSALWAGGDEQYF; cdr3_nt: TGCAGTGCTCTGTGGGCGGGGGGGGACGAGCAGTACTTC; j_call: TRBJ2-7; cdr3_length: 13; v_call: TRBV20-1; d_call: TRBD2; clone_size: -
cdr3_aa: CASSPLGNEQFF; cdr3_nt: TGTGCCAGCAGCCCCCTAGGAAATGAGCAGTTCTTC; j_call: TRBJ2-1; cdr3_length: 12; v_call: TRBV7-3; d_call: -; clone_size: many
cdr3_aa: CASSAWRGAGETQYF; cdr3_nt: TGTGCCAGCAGCGCCTGGCGGGGGGCGGGAGAGACCCAGTACTTC; j_call: TRBJ2-5; cdr3_length: 15; v_call: TRBV12-3/TRBV12-4; d_call: TRBD2; clone_size: few
cdr3_aa: CASSISGGHYEQYF; cdr3_nt: TGTGCCAGCAGCATTAGCGGGGGGCACTACGAGCAGTACTTC; j_call: TRBJ2-7; cdr3_length: 14; v_call: TRBV7-2; d_call: TRBD2; clone_size: few
cdr3_aa: CASSLGGTAGNEQFF; cdr3_nt: TGTGCCAGCAGCTTAGGGGGGACGGCCGGGAATGAGCAGTTCTTC; j_call: TRBJ2-1; cdr3_length: 15; v_call: TRBV7-6; d_call: -; clone_size: few
cdr3_aa: CASSQVSGQETQYF; cdr3_nt: TGCGCCAGCAGCCAAGTATCAGGACAAGAGACCCAGTACTTC; j_call: TRBJ2-5; cdr3_length: 14; v_call: TRBV4-1; d_call: -; clone_size: -
cdr3_aa: CASSLGLGGGPTDTQYF; cdr3_nt: TGTGCCAGCAGCTTAGGACTCGGCGGGGGCCCCACAGATACGCAGTATTTT; j_call: TRBJ2-3; cdr3_length: 17; v_call: TRBV11-3; d_call: -; clone_size: -
cdr3_aa: CAGAGQGLFEQYF; cdr3_nt: TGTGCCGGGGCCGGACAGGGGTTGTTCGAGCAGTACTTC; j_call: TRBJ2-7; cdr3_length: 13; v_call: TRBV2; d_call: TRBD1; clone_size: few
cdr3_aa: CSVVQPLTDTQYF; cdr3_nt: TGCAGCGTTGTACAGCCTCTCACAGATACGCAGTATTTT; j_call: TRBJ2-3; cdr3_length: 13; v_call: TRBV29-1; d_call: -; clone_size: -
cdr3_aa: CAISATGGEKLFF; cdr3_nt: TGTGCCATCAGTGCGACAGGGGGCGAAAAACTGTTTTTT; j_call: TRBJ1-4; cdr3_length: 13; v_call: TRBV10-3; d_call: TRBD1; clone_size: -
cdr3_aa: CATSREGGSGNTIYF; cdr3_nt: TGTGCCACCAGCAGAGAAGGGGGCTCTGGAAACACCATATATTTT; j_call: TRBJ1-3; cdr3_length: 15; v_call: TRBV15; d_call: -; clone_size: few
cdr3_aa: CASRRTDRGIETQYF; cdr3_nt: TGTGCCAGCAGGCGGACCGACAGGGGAATAGAGACCCAGTACTTC; j_call: TRBJ2-5; cdr3_length: 15; v_call: TRBV5-6; d_call: TRBD1; clone_size: -
cdr3_aa: CASSSTRDSISYEQYF; cdr3_nt: TGCGCCAGCAGCTCAACACGGGACTCAATCTCCTACGAGCAGTACTTC; j_call: TRBJ2-7; cdr3_length: 16; v_call: TRBV5-1; d_call: -; clone_size: -
cdr3_aa: CASSWGQGATNEKLFF; cdr3_nt: TGTGCCAGCAGCTGGGGACAGGGGGCAACTAATGAAAAACTGTTTTTT; j_call: TRBJ1-4; cdr3_length: 16; v_call: TRBV11-2; d_call: TRBD1; clone_size: many
cdr3_aa: CASSTPLNTEAFF; cdr3_nt: TGTGCCAGCAGTACACCATTGAACACTGAAGCTTTCTTT; j_call: TRBJ1-1; cdr3_length: 13; v_call: TRBV6-6; d_call: -; clone_size: -
cdr3_aa: CASSLSAHRSGNTIYF; cdr3_nt: TGCGCCAGCAGCTTGTCGGCTCATAGGTCTGGAAACACCATATATTTT; j_call: TRBJ1-3; cdr3_length: 16; v_call: TRBV5-1; d_call: -; clone_size: -